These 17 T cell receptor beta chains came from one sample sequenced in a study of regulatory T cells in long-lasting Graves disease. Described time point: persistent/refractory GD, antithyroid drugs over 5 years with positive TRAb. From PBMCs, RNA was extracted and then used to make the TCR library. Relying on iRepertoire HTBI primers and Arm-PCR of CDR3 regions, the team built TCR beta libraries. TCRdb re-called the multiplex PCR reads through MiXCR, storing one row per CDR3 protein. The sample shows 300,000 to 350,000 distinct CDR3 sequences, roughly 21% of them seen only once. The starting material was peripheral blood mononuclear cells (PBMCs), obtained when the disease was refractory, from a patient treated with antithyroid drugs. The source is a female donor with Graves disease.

CDR3 residues: CASSQVFRIVGDDRNTIYF. DNA of the CDR3: TGCGCCAGCAGCCAAGTTTTCCGAATCGTAGGGGATGACAGAAACACCATATATTTT. This chain links TRBV4-1 with TRBJ1-3, with D possibly TRBD1 on 5 matching bases. Trimming pared 1 base from V and 5 bases from J, leaving 24 bases between. CDR3 length: 19 amino acids. The V gene's germline CDR1 is MGHRA and CDR2 YSYEKL.

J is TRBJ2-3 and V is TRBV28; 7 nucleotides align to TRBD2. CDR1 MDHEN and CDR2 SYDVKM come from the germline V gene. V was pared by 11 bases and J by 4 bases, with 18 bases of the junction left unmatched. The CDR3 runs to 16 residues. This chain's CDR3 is CACRVSGRVNSDTQYF. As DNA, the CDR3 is TGTGCCTGCCGGGTCTCAGGGAGGGTGAACTCAGATACGCAGTATTTT.

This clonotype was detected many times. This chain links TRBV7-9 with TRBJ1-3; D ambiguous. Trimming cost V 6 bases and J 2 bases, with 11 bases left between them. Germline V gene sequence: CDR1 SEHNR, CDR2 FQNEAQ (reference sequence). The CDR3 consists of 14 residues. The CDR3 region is CASRPGAAGNTIYF. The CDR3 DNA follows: TGTGCCAGCAGGCCCGGAGCGGCTGGAAACACCATATATTTT.

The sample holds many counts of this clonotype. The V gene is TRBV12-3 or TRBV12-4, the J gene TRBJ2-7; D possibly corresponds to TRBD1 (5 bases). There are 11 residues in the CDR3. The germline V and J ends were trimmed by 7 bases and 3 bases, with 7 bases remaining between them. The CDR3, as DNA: TGTGCCAGCACTACAGGCTACGAGCAGTACTTC. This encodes CASTTGYEQYF.

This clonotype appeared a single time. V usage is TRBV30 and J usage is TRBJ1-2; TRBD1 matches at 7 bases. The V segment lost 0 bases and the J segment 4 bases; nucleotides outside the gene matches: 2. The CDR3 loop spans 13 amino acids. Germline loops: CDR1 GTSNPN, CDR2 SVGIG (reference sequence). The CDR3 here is CAWSVSGGYGYTF. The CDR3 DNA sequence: TGTGCCTGGAGTGTATCAGGGGGCTATGGCTACACCTTC.

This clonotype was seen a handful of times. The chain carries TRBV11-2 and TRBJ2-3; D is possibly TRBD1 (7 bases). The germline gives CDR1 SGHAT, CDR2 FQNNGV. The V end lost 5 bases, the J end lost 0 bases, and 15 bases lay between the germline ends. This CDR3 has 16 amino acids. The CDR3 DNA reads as TGTGCCAGCAGCCTACGACAGGGACTGAGCACAGATACGCAGTATTTT. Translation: CASSLRQGLSTDTQYF.

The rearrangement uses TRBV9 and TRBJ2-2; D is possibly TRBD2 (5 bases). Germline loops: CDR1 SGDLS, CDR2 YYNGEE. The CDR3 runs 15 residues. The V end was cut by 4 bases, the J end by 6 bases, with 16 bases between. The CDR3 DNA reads TGTGCCAGCAGCTCGAGACCGGAGGCGCCCGGGGAGCTGTTTTTT. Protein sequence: CASSSRPEAPGELFF.

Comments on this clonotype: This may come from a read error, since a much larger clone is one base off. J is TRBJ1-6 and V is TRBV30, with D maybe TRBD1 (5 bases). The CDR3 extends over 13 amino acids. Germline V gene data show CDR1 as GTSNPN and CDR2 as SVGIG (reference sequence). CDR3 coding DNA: TGTGCCTGGAGAGGCTTGGGGCATTCACTCCTCCACTTT. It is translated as CAWRGLGHSLLHF.

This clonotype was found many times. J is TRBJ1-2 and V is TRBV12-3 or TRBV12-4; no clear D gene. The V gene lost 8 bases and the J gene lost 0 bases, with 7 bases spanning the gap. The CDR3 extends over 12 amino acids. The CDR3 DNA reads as TGTGCCAGCGGAAGCACTAACTATGGCTACACCTTC. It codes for CASGSTNYGYTF.

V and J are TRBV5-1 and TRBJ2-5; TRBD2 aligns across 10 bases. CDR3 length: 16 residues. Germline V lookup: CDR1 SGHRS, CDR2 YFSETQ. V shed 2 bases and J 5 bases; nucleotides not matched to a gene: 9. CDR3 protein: CASSLGEAGGQETQYF. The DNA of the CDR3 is TGCGCCAGCAGCTTAGGAGAAGCGGGAGGGCAGGAGACCCAGTACTTC.

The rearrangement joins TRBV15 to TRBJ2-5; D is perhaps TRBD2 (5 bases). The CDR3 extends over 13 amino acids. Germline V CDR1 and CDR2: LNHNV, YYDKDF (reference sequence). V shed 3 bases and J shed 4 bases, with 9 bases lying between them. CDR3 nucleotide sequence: TGTGCCACCAGCAGCTTAAGCGGAGAGACCCAGTACTTC. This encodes CATSSLSGETQYF. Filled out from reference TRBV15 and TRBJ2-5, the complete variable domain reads DAMVIQNPRYQVTQFGKPVTLSCSQTLNHNVMYWYQQKSSQAPKLLFHYYDKDFNNEADTPDNFQSRRPNTSFCFLDIRSPGLGDTAMYLCATSSLSGETQYFGPGTRLLVL.

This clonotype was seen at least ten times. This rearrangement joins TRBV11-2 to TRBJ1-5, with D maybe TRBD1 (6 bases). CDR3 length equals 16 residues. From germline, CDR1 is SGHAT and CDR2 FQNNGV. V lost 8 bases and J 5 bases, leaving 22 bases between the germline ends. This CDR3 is CASGGQTDSGYQPQHF. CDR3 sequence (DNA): TGTGCCAGCGGGGGTCAAACGGACAGTGGGTATCAGCCCCAGCATTTT.

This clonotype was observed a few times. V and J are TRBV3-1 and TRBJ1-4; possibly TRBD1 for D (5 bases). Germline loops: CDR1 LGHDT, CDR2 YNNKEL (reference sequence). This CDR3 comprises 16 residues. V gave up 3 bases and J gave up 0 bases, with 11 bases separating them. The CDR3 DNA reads TGTGCCAGCAGCCAGGGACTCAGAGCAACTAATGAAAAACTGTTTTTT. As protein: CASSQGLRATNEKLFF.

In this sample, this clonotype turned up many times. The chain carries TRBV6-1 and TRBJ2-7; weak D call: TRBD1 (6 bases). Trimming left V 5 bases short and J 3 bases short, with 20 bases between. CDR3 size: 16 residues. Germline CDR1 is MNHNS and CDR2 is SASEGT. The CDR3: CASSTARAGEFYEQYF. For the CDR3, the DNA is TGTGCCAGCAGTACCGCCCGCGCAGGGGAGTTCTACGAGCAGTACTTC.

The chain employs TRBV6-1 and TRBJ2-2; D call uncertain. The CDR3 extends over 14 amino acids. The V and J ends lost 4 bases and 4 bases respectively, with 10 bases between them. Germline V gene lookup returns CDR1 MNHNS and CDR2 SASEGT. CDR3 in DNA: TGTGCCAGCAGTGGAATTGGGGTCACCGGGGAGCTGTTTTTT. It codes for CASSGIGVTGELFF.

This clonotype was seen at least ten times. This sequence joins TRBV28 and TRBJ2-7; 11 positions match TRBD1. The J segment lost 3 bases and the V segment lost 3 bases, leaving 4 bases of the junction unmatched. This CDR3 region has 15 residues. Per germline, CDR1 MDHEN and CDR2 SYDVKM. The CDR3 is CASSLIGTGGYEQYF. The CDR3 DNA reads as TGTGCCAGCAGTTTGATTGGGACAGGGGGCTACGAGCAGTACTTC.

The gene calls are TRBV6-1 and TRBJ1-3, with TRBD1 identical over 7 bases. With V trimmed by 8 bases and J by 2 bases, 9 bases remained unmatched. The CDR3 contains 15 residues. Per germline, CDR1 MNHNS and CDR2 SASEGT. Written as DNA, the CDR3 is TGTGCCAGCCTACGTGACCAGGGGGCTGGAAACACCATATATTTT. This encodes CASLRDQGAGNTIYF.